The 4 T cell receptor beta chains listed next were all sequenced from one sample in a study of blood T cell repertoires in COVID-19. Sequencing used immunoSEQ multiplex PCR; TCRdb keeps in-frame clones, though not all of them. The sample has 250,000 to 300,000 clones; approximately 88% are singletons. Sequencing used PBMCs or T cells enriched from blood (not recorded which). Receptors were obtained from a woman aged 40-49 years who had recovered from COVID-19.

V gene TRBV7-8 combines with J gene TRBJ1-1, with D possibly TRBD1 on 5 matching bases. Germline loops: CDR1 SGHVS, CDR2 FQNEAQ. CDR3 size: 15 residues. V lost 3 bases to trimming and J lost 1 base, with 12 bases between them. CDR3 sequence (DNA): TGTGCCAGCAGCTTCGGAGGGGCGGCGAACACTGAAGCTTTCTTT. It is translated as CASSFGGAANTEAFF.

To note about this clone: The junction departs from the called germline gene at one end, perhaps through a read error. This chain links TRBV7-7 with TRBJ2-3, with 7 bases identical to TRBD2. This CDR3 spans 16 amino acids. Germline CDR1 SSHAT, CDR2 FNYEAQ (reference sequence). For the CDR3, the DNA is TGTGCTAGCAGCTTAGTGGGTAGCGGGAGCACAGATACGCAGTATTTT. This translates into CASSLVGSGSTDTQYF.

The chain joins TRBV4-1 to TRBJ1-2; D remains ambiguous. Deletions cut 4 bases from V and 4 bases from J, with 16 bases between. The germline V gene has CDR1 MGHRA and CDR2 YSYEKL. The CDR3 runs 15 residues. The DNA for the CDR3 is TGCGCCAGCAGCCCCATCCGGGAGATTAGCTATGGCTACACCTTC. Encoded protein: CASSPIREISYGYTF.

The chain carries TRBV11-2 and TRBJ1-1; D remains ambiguous. The V and J ends lost 5 bases and 1 base respectively, with 11 bases between them. Germline V gives CDR1 SGHAT, CDR2 FQNNGV. This CDR3 is 14 amino acids long. The CDR3 DNA follows: TGTGCCAGCAGCCCTACTGCGGGGAACACTGAAGCTTTCTTT. It codes for CASSPTAGNTEAFF.